This T cell receptor beta chain derives from a study of blood T cell repertoires in COVID-19. In the authors' methods: Amplification of reference gene primers was used by the study to estimate nucleated cell counts. Only in-frame clones appear in the TCRdb table, and some are missing; sequencing was by immunoSEQ multiplex PCR. D and trimming were read from the DNA, whereas the V and J calls and clone size are those reported in that table. The sample gives approximately 480,000 clones, roughly 87% of which show up once; 0.65% to 0.9% is in the top ten. Study members were between roughly 18 and 100 years old and lived in around 24 US regions. The CDR3 spans 12 residues. The V segment lost 5 bases and the J segment 7 bases; nucleotides outside the gene matches: 4. The germline CDR1 and CDR2 sequences are SNHLY and FYNNEI.

The sequenced material came from PBMCs or T cells enriched from blood (not recorded which). The receptor was isolated from a woman aged 18-29 years who had recovered from COVID-19. The chain joins TRBV2 to TRBJ2-5; the match to TRBD2 covers 7 bases. This chain's CDR3 is CASSPREGTQYF. CDR3 DNA: TGTGCCAGCAGTCCCAGGGAGGGGACCCAGTACTTC.